This entry lists 17 T cell receptor beta chains sequenced from one sample in a study of vaccination effects on CD4 cells after COVID-19 (dated by TCRdb to 2021 to 2024). Which antigens these TCRs recognize remains unknown. After less than eleven days of culture, CD4+ T cells were isolated with the EasySep CD4+ T cell isolation kit. The library came from the immunoSEQ multiplex PCR assay. The source is immuneACCESS, and TCRdb retained only in-frame sequences with V and J called. Part of the clones is not carried over; for the studies checked, unresolved V genes explain less than half of this, and the remainder is unexplained. The sample contains about 28,000 clones, roughly 60% of them found a single time. The ten top clones hold roughly 10% of the sample. The material was CD4+ T cells from PBMCs cultured without peptide, obtained before COVID-19 vaccination. These receptors were obtained from a human donor who received a COVID-19 vaccine.

This clone was seen a handful of times. CDR3 in amino acids: CASSLAGQDSETQYF. In nucleotides, the CDR3 is TGCGCCAGCAGCTTGGCCGGGCAGGACTCGGAGACCCAGTACTTC. This rearrangement joins TRBV5-1 to TRBJ2-5; TRBD2 might be the D (5 bases). V shed 0 bases and J shed 5 bases, with 14 bases lying between them. The CDR3 is made up of 15 amino acids. CDR1 and CDR2 from the germline V gene are SGHRS and YFSETQ.

The V and J genes are TRBV30 and TRBJ1-5; a possible D gene is TRBD1 (6 bases). Germline values: CDR1 GTSNPN, CDR2 SVGIG (reference sequence). This CDR3 contains 13 residues. Trimming cost V 5 bases and J 8 bases, with 16 bases left between them. This chain's CDR3 is CAWSTGTGEPQHF. CDR3 nucleotide sequence: TGTGCCTGGTCCACAGGGACGGGGGAGCCCCAGCATTTT.

The V gene is TRBV21-1, the J gene TRBJ2-7. TRBV21-1 is designated a pseudogene. This CDR3 has 18 residues. CDR3 sequence reads: CASSKALTCRATSYEQYF. In DNA form, the CDR3 reads TGTGCCAGCAGCAAAGCGCTCACTTGTCGGGCGACCTCCTACGAGCAGTACTTC.

This rearrangement joins TRBV9 to TRBJ2-3; TRBD2 aligns across 8 bases. CDR1 SGDLS and CDR2 YYNGEE come from the germline V gene. The V gene end was trimmed by 2 bases and the J gene end by 2 bases; junction bases not matched to a gene: 4. This CDR3 region has 15 residues. CDR3 DNA sequence: TGTGCCAGCAGCGTGGGCGGGGGGATCACAGATACGCAGTATTTT. As protein: CASSVGGGITDTQYF.

The chain has TRBV6-5 and TRBJ1-2; D gene ambiguous. V was shortened by 0 bases and J by 1 base, with 9 bases between the two germline ends. From germline, CDR1 is MNHEY and CDR2 SVGAGI. This CDR3 is built from 15 residues. The chain's CDR3 is CASSYSYEFNYGYTF. DNA for the CDR3: TGTGCCAGCAGTTACTCGTACGAGTTTAACTATGGCTACACCTTC.

The chain recombines TRBV6-1 with TRBJ2-7, with 9 bases that match TRBD2. The CDR3 length is 15 residues. In germline, CDR1 is MNHNS, CDR2 SASEGT. After removal of 3 bases from V and 4 bases from J, the junction contained 7 bases not matched to a gene. The CDR3, as DNA: TGTGCCAGCAGTGATCCCGCGGGGGGGCTTTACGAGCAGTACTTC. The encoded protein is CASSDPAGGLYEQYF.

The chain has TRBV18 and TRBJ1-2, with 10 bases identical to TRBD1. The CDR3 runs 14 residues. V trimming: 3 bases; J trimming: 7 bases; junction bases outside the gene matches: 5. Looked up from germline, CDR1 is KGHSH and CDR2 is LQKENI. The CDR3 nucleotides are TGTGCCAGCTCACCCCAGGACAGGGGGGGTGGCTACACCTTC. Protein: CASSPQDRGGGYTF.

The DNA of the CDR3 is TGTGCCACCGGCAACAGGGGTGGGGAGCAGTTCTTC. It yields the protein CATGNRGGEQFF. The chain couples TRBV24-1 to TRBJ2-1; 7 nucleotides match TRBD1. The CDR3 runs to 12 residues. Looked up from germline, CDR1 is KGHDR and CDR2 is SFDVKD. J lost 10 bases, V lost 9 bases, and 8 bases had no gene match.

The CDR3 protein is CASSLGAEGDTQYF. The CDR3 DNA reads TGTGCCAGCAGCTTAGGGGCGGAGGGCGATACGCAGTATTTT. The rearrangement uses TRBV11-2 and TRBJ2-3; weak D call: TRBD2 (6 bases). Germline CDR1 SGHAT, CDR2 FQNNGV. Trimming removed 1 base from V and 6 bases from J, with 11 bases in between. The CDR3 sequence is 14 residues long.

A few counts support this clone. This rearrangement joins TRBV30 to TRBJ1-2, with a tentative D call TRBD1 (5 bases). V gave up 3 bases and J gave up 6 bases, with 11 bases separating them. The CDR3 sequence is 12 residues long. In germline, CDR1 is GTSNPN, CDR2 SVGIG (reference sequence). CDR3 sequence (DNA): TGTGCCTGGAGCCTAGGACATGATGGCTACACCTTC. This encodes CAWSLGHDGYTF.

A few counts support this clone. This chain joins TRBV18 and TRBJ1-2; no definite D call. Between the trimmed V and J ends, which lost 5 bases and 8 bases, there was a span of 15 bases. This CDR3 has 13 amino acids. The germline gives CDR1 KGHSH, CDR2 LQKENI. DNA of the CDR3: TGTGCCAGCTCAAGCCCAAATCAGGTCGGCTACACCTTC. It is translated as CASSSPNQVGYTF. The full variable domain, completed using reference TRBV18 and TRBJ1-2, is NAGVMQNPRHLVRRRGQEARLRCSPMKGHSHVYWYRQLPEEGLKFMVYLQKENIIDESGMPKERFSAEFPKEGPSILRIQQVVRGDSAAYFCASSSPNQVGYTFGSGTRLTVV.

The chain employs TRBV14 and TRBJ1-2; D ambiguous. Looked up from germline, CDR1 is SGHDN and CDR2 is FVKESK. The V end was cut by 1 base, the J end by 3 bases, with 15 bases between. This CDR3 contains 16 residues. The CDR3 spells CASSQAPRYRDYGYTF. The CDR3 DNA is TGTGCCAGCAGCCAAGCCCCTAGGTACCGGGACTATGGCTACACCTTC.

The rearrangement uses TRBV29-1 and TRBJ2-2; 9 bases fit TRBD1. J gave up 5 bases and V 4 bases, and 11 bases lay outside the gene matches. This CDR3 has 16 amino acids. Germline CDR1 and CDR2: SQVTM and ANQGSEA. This CDR3 is CSVGGTGTEQTGELFF. CDR3 in DNA: TGCAGCGTTGGGGGGACAGGGACAGAACAAACCGGGGAGCTGTTTTTT.

Written as DNA, the CDR3 is TGTGCCAGCAGTCCCCGACAATCCAATCAGCCCCAGCATTTT. Translating it yields CASSPRQSNQPQHF. The rearrangement joins TRBV6-5 to TRBJ1-5; D is unresolved. CDR3 length: 14 residues. V lost 5 bases, J lost 3 bases, and 11 bases lay in between. Germline CDR1 reads MNHEY; CDR2 reads SVGAGI.

The chain links TRBV11-2 to TRBJ1-6, with TRBD1 as a possible D gene (6 bases). The CDR3 covers 16 residues. V lost 5 bases and J lost 8, with 19 bases in between. Germline V lookup: CDR1 SGHAT, CDR2 FQNNGV. The CDR3 region is CASSPQGRGIYSPLHF. Written as DNA, the CDR3 is TGTGCCAGCAGCCCACAGGGAAGAGGGATTTATTCACCCCTCCACTTT.

The rearrangement uses TRBV19 and TRBJ2-7; TRBD2 aligns across 7 bases. CDR1 LNHDA and CDR2 SQIVND come from the germline V gene (reference sequence). The junction had 4 bases not matched to a gene; V was cut back by 9 bases and J by 5 bases. This CDR3 spans 11 amino acids. The CDR3 bases are TGTGCCAGACGGGGGGTTCACGAGCAGTACTTC. It specifies CARRGVHEQYF.

The chain is built from TRBV7-2 and TRBJ1-6, with no clear D. This CDR3 contains 14 residues. V was clipped by 2 bases and J by 10 bases, with 12 bases between them. The V gene's germline CDR1 is SGHTA and CDR2 FQGNSA. The CDR3 DNA sequence: TGTGCCAGCAGCTTACAAAGTCGGATCTCACCCCTCCACTTT. Residues: CASSLQSRISPLHF. Full variable domain (rest looked up from reference TRBV7-2 and TRBJ1-6): GAGVSQSPSNKVTEKGKDVELRCDPISGHTALYWYRQSLGQGLEFLIYFQGNSAPDKSGLPSDRFSAERTGGSVSTLTIQRTQQEDSAVYLCASSLQSRISPLHFGNGTRLTVT.